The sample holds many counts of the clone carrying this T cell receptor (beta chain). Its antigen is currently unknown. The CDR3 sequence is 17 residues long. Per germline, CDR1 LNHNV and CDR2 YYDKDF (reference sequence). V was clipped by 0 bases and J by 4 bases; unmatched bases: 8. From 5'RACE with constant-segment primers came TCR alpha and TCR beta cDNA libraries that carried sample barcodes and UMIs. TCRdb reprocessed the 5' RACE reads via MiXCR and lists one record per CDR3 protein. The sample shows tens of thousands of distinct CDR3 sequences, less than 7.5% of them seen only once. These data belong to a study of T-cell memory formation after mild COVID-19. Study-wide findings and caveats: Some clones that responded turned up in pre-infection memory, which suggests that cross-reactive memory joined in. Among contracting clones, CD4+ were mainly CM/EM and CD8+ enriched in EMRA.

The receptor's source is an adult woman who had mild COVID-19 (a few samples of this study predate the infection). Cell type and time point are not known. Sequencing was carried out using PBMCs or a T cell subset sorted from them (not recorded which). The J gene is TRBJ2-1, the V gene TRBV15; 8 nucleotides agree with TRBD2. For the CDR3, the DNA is TGTGCCACCAGCAGAGATCTAAGTAGCGGGGTTTACAATGAGCAGTTCTTC. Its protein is CATSRDLSSGVYNEQFF. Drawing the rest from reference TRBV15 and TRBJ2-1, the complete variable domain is DAMVIQNPRYQVTQFGKPVTLSCSQTLNHNVMYWYQQKSSQAPKLLFHYYDKDFNNEADTPDNFQSRRPNTSFCFLDIRSPGLGDTAMYLCATSRDLSSGVYNEQFFGPGTRLTVL.